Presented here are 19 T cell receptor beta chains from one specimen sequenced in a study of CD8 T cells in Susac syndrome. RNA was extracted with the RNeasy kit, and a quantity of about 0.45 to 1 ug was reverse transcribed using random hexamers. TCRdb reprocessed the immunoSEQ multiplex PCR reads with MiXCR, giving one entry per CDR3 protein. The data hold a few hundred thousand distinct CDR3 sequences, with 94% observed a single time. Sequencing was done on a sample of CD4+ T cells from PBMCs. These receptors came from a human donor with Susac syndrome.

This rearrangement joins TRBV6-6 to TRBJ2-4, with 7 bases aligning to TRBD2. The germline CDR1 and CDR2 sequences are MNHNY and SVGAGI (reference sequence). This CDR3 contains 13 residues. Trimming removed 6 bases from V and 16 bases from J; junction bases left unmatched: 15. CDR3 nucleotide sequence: TGTGCCAGCAGCCGCCGAGAAGCGAGCGGGGATTACTTC. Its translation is CASSRREASGDYF.

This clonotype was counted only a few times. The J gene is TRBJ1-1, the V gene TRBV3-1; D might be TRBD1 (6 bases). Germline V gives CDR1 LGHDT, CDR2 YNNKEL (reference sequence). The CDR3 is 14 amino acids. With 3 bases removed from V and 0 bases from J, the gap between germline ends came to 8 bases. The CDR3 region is CASSQDRLNTEAFF. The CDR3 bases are TGTGCCAGCAGCCAGGACAGATTGAACACTGAAGCTTTCTTT.

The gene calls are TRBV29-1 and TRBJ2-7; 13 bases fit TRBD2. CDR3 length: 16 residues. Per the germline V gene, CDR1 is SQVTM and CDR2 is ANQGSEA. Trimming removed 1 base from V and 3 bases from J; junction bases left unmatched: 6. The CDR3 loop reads CSVEGPRTSGGYEQYF. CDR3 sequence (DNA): TGCAGCGTTGAAGGCCCCAGGACTAGCGGGGGCTACGAGCAGTACTTC.

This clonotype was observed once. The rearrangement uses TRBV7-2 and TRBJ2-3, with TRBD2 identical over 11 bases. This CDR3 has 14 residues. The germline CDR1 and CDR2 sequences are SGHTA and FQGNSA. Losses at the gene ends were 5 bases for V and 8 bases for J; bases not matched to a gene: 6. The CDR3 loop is CASSVGTSGGTQYF. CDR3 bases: TGTGCCAGCAGCGTCGGGACTAGCGGCGGTACGCAGTATTTT.

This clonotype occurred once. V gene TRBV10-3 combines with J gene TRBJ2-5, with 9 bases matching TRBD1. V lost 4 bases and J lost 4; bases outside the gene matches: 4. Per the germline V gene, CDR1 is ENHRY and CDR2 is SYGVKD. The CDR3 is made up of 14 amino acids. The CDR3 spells CAISGRDRAETQYF. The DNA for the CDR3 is TGTGCCATCAGTGGTCGGGACAGGGCAGAGACCCAGTACTTC.

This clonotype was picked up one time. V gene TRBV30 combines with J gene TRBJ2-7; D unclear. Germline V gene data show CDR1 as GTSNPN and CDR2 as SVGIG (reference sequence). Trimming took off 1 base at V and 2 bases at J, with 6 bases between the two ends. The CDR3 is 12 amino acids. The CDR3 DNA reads TGTGCCTGGAGTGGAATCACCTACGAGCAGTACTTC. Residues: CAWSGITYEQYF.

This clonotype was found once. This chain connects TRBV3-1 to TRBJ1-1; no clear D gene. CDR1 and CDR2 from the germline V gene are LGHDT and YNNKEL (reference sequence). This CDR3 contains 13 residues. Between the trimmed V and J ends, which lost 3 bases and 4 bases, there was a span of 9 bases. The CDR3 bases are TGTGCCAGCAGCCAGATAGTCAGCACTGAAGCTTTCTTT. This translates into CASSQIVSTEAFF.

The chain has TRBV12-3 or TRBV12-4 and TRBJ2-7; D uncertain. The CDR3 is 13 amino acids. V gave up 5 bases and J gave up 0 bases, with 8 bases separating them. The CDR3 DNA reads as TGTGCCAGCAGTCCAAGGCTCTCCTACGAGCAGTACTTC. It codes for CASSPRLSYEQYF.

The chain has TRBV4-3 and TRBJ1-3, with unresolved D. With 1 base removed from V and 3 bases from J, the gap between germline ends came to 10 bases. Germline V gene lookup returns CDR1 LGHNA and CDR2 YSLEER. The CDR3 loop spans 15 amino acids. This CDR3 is CASSQASNLGNTIYF. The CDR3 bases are TGCGCCAGCAGCCAAGCGTCAAATCTTGGAAACACCATATATTTT.

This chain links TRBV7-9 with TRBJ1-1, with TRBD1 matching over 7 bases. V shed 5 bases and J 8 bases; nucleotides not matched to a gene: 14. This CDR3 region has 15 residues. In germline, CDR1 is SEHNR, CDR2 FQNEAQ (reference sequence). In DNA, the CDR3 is TGTGCCAGCAGCACCCGGACAGGCGGCCTCGGGGAAGCTTTCTTT. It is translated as CASSTRTGGLGEAFF.

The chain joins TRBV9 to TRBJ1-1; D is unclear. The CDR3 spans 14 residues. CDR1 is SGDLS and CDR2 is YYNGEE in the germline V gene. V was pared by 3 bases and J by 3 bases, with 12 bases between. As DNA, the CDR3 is TGTGCCAGCAGCGCCGTAGGGAGAGACACTGAAGCTTTCTTT. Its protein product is CASSAVGRDTEAFF. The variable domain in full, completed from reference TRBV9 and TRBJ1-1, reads DSGVTQTPKHLITATGQRVTLRCSPRSGDLSVYWYQQSLDQGLQFLIQYYNGEERAKGNILERFSAQQFPDLHSELNLSSLELGDSALYFCASSAVGRDTEAFFGQGTRLTVV.

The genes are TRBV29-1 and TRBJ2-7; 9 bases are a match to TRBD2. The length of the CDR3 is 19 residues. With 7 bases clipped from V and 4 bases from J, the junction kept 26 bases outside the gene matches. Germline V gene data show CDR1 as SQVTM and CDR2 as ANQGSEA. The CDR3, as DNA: TGCAGCGCTCCGCCCCCTTCAAGCCGAGAGGCTAGCGGGGAGTACGAGCAGTACTTC. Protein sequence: CSAPPPSSREASGEYEQYF.

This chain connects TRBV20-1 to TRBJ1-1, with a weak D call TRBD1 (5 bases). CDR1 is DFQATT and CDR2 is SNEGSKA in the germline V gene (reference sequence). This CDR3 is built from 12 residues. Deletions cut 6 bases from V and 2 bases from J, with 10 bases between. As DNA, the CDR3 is TGCAGTGCCAGGGCTATAAACACTGAAGCTTTCTTT. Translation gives CSARAINTEAFF.

CDR3 sequence (DNA): TGTGCCAGCTCACCACTTGGGACTAGCGGGGGGACAGAGCAGTTCTTC. It codes for CASSPLGTSGGTEQFF. The chain has TRBV18 and TRBJ2-1; 15 nucleotides align to TRBD2. Germline CDR1 and CDR2: KGHSH and LQKENI. The CDR3 sequence is 16 residues long. Trimming took 1 base from V and 10 from J; bases not matched to a gene: 5.

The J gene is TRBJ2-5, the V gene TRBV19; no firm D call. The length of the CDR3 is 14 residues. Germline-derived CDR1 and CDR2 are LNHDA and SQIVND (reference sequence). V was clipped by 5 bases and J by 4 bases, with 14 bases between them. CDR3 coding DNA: TGTGCCAGTAGTTCCCAGACGTCAGGAGAGACCCAGTACTTC. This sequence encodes CASSSQTSGETQYF.

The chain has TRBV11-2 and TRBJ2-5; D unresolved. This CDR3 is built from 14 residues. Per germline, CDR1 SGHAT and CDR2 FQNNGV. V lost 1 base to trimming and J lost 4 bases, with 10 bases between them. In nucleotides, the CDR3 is TGTGCCAGCAGCTTAGGGGCCGCTAGAGAGACCCAGTACTTC. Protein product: CASSLGAARETQYF. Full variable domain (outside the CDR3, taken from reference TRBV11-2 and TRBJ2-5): EAGVAQSPRYKIIEKRQSVAFWCNPISGHATLYWYQQILGQGPKLLIQFQNNGVVDDSQLPKDRFSAERLKGVDSTLKIQPAKLEDSAVYLCASSLGAARETQYFGPGTRLLVL.

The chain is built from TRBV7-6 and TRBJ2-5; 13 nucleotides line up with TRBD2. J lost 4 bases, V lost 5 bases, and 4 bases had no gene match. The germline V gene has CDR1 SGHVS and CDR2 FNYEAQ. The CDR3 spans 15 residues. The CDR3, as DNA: TGTGCCAGCAGCCTGACTAGCGGGGGGCGAGAGACCCAGTACTTC. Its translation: CASSLTSGGRETQYF.

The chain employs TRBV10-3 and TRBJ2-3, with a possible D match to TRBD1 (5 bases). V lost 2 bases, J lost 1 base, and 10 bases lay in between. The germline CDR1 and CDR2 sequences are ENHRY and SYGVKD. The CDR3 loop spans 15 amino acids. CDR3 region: CAISENGRGTDTQYF. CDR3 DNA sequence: TGTGCCATCAGTGAGAATGGCAGGGGCACAGATACGCAGTATTTT.

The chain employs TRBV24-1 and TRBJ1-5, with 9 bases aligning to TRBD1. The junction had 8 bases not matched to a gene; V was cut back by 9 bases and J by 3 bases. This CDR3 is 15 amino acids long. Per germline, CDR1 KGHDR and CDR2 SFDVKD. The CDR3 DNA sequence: TGTGCCACCCAACAGGGGGCCCTTGCCAATCAGCCCCAGCATTTT. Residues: CATQQGALANQPQHF.